Listed here are 29 T cell receptor beta chains from one sample, sequenced in a study of HIV-infected children after antiretroviral therapy interruption (dated by TCRdb to between 2017 and 2020). According to the study, the label for this sample's treatment or condition signals: PENTA 11 planned treatment interruption arm or continuous ART arm. Libraries were prepared through 3' RACE. TCRdb records Illumina MiSeq as the sequencer. TCR libraries were built from RNA using a 3' RACE protocol with unique molecular identifiers to correct PCR amplification bias. TCRdb trimmed public reads at Q25 via fastp, called clones via MiXCR and kept in-frame beta chains. A single entry per CDR3 protein holds the most common genes and DNA from its merged rows. Counted in this sample were about 89,000 distinct CDR3 sequences; roughly 6.4% of them appeared once. The top ten clonotypes cover about 1.1% of the sample. Sequencing used CD45RA+ CD4+ T cells from PBMCs, pooled from several time points, obtained from a donor given antiretroviral therapy, either interrupted or continuous. The cell subset or site label on this specimen signifies: naive CD4+ CD45RA+ CD45RO- T cells. The receptors come from a pool of human donors with HIV.

In this sample, this clonotype turned up many times. V is TRBV6-1 and J is TRBJ1-1; D is undetermined. V was clipped by 2 bases and J by 4 bases, with 8 bases between them. Per germline, CDR1 MNHNS and CDR2 SASEGT. This CDR3 has 13 residues. The CDR3 coding sequence is TGTGCCAGCAGTGAAATCAAGACCACTGAAGCTTTCTTT. Protein sequence: CASSEIKTTEAFF.

In this sample, this clonotype turned up many times. The V call is TRBV19, the J call TRBJ1-5; D is undetermined. This CDR3 has 12 amino acids. Germline CDR1 and CDR2: LNHDA and SQIVND (reference sequence). Trimming removed 3 bases at V and 7 bases at J, with 7 bases between. CDR3 amino acids: CASSIPGQPQHF. The CDR3 coding sequence is TGTGCCAGTAGTATCCCGGGACAGCCCCAGCATTTT.

The chain uses TRBV10-3 and TRBJ1-1; possible D gene TRBD1, 5 bases. The CDR3 extends over 13 amino acids. Trimming stripped 6 bases from V and 1 base from J, with 9 bases between. Germline values: CDR1 ENHRY, CDR2 SYGVKD. The CDR3 DNA sequence: TGTGCCATCAGGACAGTAGAGAACACTGAAGCTTTCTTT. Residues: CAIRTVENTEAFF.

This clonotype was seen many times. The V call is TRBV18, the J call TRBJ2-7; 9 bases agree with TRBD1. Unmatched junction bases numbered 3, after V lost 0 bases and J lost 3 bases. There are 15 residues in the CDR3. Per the germline V gene, CDR1 is KGHSH and CDR2 is LQKENI. CDR3 residues: CASSPPGQGFYEQYF. The CDR3 coding sequence is TGTGCCAGCTCACCACCGGGACAGGGTTTCTACGAGCAGTACTTC.

This clonotype was counted ten times or more. The chain uses TRBV5-1 and TRBJ1-1; TRBD1 might be the D (5 bases). The CDR3 is 13 amino acids. Trimming removed 4 bases from V and 5 bases from J, with 12 bases in between. Germline CDR1 and CDR2: SGHRS and YFSETQ. CDR3 sequence reads: CASSPLPGTEAFF. The CDR3 DNA reads TGCGCCAGCAGCCCTCTCCCAGGGACTGAAGCTTTCTTT.

In its sample, this clonotype was seen many times. The gene calls are TRBV29-1 and TRBJ2-7; the D gene is possibly TRBD1 (6 bases). This CDR3 region has 15 residues. Trimming left V 2 bases short and J 2 bases short, with 16 bases between. Germline V lookup: CDR1 SQVTM, CDR2 ANQGSEA. CDR3 loop: CSVELRGDIAYEQYF. CDR3 DNA: TGCAGCGTTGAATTGAGAGGGGACATAGCCTACGAGCAGTACTTC.

This clonotype has at least ten counts. The chain couples TRBV5-1 to TRBJ2-1; D remains ambiguous. CDR3 length equals 11 residues. Germline loops: CDR1 SGHRS, CDR2 YFSETQ. Between the trimmed V and J ends, which lost 0 bases and 7 bases, there was a span of 2 bases. The CDR3 DNA sequence: TGCGCCAGCAGCTTGGATAATGAGCAGTTCTTC. Amino acid sequence: CASSLDNEQFF.

This chain joins TRBV5-1 and TRBJ1-2, with 7 bases matching TRBD1. After removal of 0 bases from V and 7 bases from J, the junction contained 6 bases not matched to a gene. CDR1 and CDR2 from the germline V gene are SGHRS and YFSETQ. The CDR3 contains 14 residues. The CDR3: CASSLGQGGSGYTF. The CDR3 coding sequence is TGCGCCAGCAGCTTGGGACAGGGAGGCAGTGGCTACACCTTC.

This sequence joins TRBV9 and TRBJ2-1; 9 bases are a match to TRBD1. Germline trimming cut 0 bases from V and 4 bases from J; bases unmatched to any gene: 11. This CDR3 spans 18 amino acids. Germline loops: CDR1 SGDLS, CDR2 YYNGEE. The CDR3 DNA follows: TGTGCCAGCAGCGTAGTAGGGGGGCGAGGACAGGGGTACAATGAGCAGTTCTTC. It encodes CASSVVGGRGQGYNEQFF.

The rearrangement links TRBV11-1 to TRBJ2-3; D tentatively reads TRBD1 or TRBD2 (5 bases each). Germline loops: CDR1 SGHAT, CDR2 FQDESV (reference sequence). V dropped 5 bases and J dropped 3 bases, with 18 bases sitting between them. The CDR3 runs 16 residues. CDR3 in amino acids: CASSKRLGTGTDTQYF. CDR3 DNA: TGTGCCAGCAGCAAACGATTGGGGACGGGGACAGATACGCAGTATTTT.

This clonotype has a count of ten or more. The chain carries TRBV29-1 and TRBJ1-1; TRBD1 matches at 8 bases. Trimming removed 7 bases from V and 6 bases from J; junction bases left unmatched: 7. Germline V CDR1 and CDR2: SQVTM, ANQGSEA. This CDR3 is 12 amino acids long. In nucleotides, the CDR3 is TGCAGCGCAACCCGGACAGGGTCTGAAGCTTTCTTT. Translating gives CSATRTGSEAFF.

The CDR3 DNA follows: TGCGCCAGCAGTCTCCCTCACCGGGACCTAAGCAATCAGCCCCAGCATTTT. Translating it yields CASSLPHRDLSNQPQHF. This chain links TRBV23-1 with TRBJ1-5; perhaps TRBD1 as D (5 bases). TRBV23-1 is reported as an ORF; its role is uncertain. This CDR3 is 17 amino acids long. The V end was cut by 4 bases, the J end by 1 base, with 17 bases between.

The chain employs TRBV20-1 and TRBJ1-2; D remains unclear. The CDR3 is made up of 14 amino acids. The germline V gene encodes CDR1 DFQATT and CDR2 SNEGSKA (reference sequence). The V end lost 6 bases, the J end lost 4 bases, and 18 bases lay between the germline ends. The CDR3 coding sequence is TGCAGTGCAGGGAGGGCATCTTCTTTCTATGGCTACACCTTC. Translating it yields CSAGRASSFYGYTF.

Details on this clonotype: The junction departs from the called germline gene at one end, perhaps through a read error. The chain couples TRBV12-3 or TRBV12-4 to TRBJ1-1; possibly TRBD1 for D (5 bases). The CDR3 length is 11 residues. In DNA, the CDR3 is TGTGCCAGCAGCCAGGGTCTCGAAGGTTTCTTT. This sequence encodes CASSQGLEGFF.

This clonotype has only a few counts. The chain couples TRBV19 to TRBJ2-3; 9 positions agree with TRBD1. The CDR3 is made up of 18 amino acids. Germline V gives CDR1 LNHDA, CDR2 SQIVND (reference sequence). V was pared by 5 bases and J by 0 bases, with 12 bases of the junction left unmatched. CDR3 in DNA: TGTGCCAGTAGTCGGACAGGGGTGATGCGGGGAAGCACAGATACGCAGTATTTT. Translation gives CASSRTGVMRGSTDTQYF.

This chain joins TRBV12-3 or TRBV12-4 and TRBJ2-7; D gene unclear. V dropped 6 bases and J dropped 5 bases, with 11 bases sitting between them. The CDR3 sequence is 12 residues long. The CDR3 bases are TGTGCCAGCAGGGGTTTGGTGAACGAGCAGTACTTC. This codes for CASRGLVNEQYF.

This clonotype was recorded at least ten times. One junction end does not reproduce the germline sequence, and a read error may be involved. The chain has TRBV12-3 or TRBV12-4 and TRBJ2-1; D remains ambiguous. There are 13 residues in the CDR3. The CDR3 loop is CASSLDEDDEQFF. CDR3 bases: TGTGCCAGCAGCTTAGACGAGGACGATGAGCAGTTCTTC.

Points on this clonotype: This may arise from a read error, as a much more abundant clone is one base away. This chain uses TRBV11-1 with TRBJ2-5; D unclear. The V and J ends lost 6 bases and 9 bases respectively, with 20 bases between them. The CDR3 sequence is 14 residues long. Germline lookup yields CDR1 SGHAT and CDR2 FQDESV (reference sequence). CDR3 DNA sequence: TGTGCCAGCAGTTCACTTGGACCCGGAAAGGCCCAGTACTTC. It is translated as CASSSLGPGKAQYF.

This clonotype occurred many times. This chain joins TRBV6-8 and TRBJ2-1; 9 bases are a match to TRBD2. J gave up 3 bases and V 0 bases, and 9 bases lay outside the gene matches. Germline loops: CDR1 MNHGY, CDR2 SAAAGT. CDR3 length: 18 residues. CDR3 in DNA: TGTGCCAGCAGTTACTCTGAACGAGCGGGGGGCCTCTACAATGAGCAGTTCTTC. This sequence encodes CASSYSERAGGLYNEQFF.

At least ten counts were recorded for this clonotype. The genes are TRBV12-3 or TRBV12-4 and TRBJ1-4; 9 bases fit TRBD1. The CDR3 is 15 residues long. Trimming cost V 7 bases and J 7 bases; bases outside gene matches: 10. This CDR3 reads CASTWDRELSEKLFF. For the CDR3, the DNA is TGTGCCAGCACCTGGGACAGGGAGCTTTCTGAAAAACTGTTTTTT.

The sample holds many counts of this clonotype. The chain uses TRBV9 and TRBJ1-5, with unresolved D. Trimming removed 7 bases at V and 0 bases at J, with 8 bases between. The CDR3 totals 13 residues. Germline V gene sequence: CDR1 SGDLS, CDR2 YYNGEE. CDR3 loop: CASRDPSNQPQHF. The CDR3 nucleotides are TGTGCCAGCCGAGATCCTAGCAATCAGCCCCAGCATTTT.

This clonotype was picked up many times. This sequence joins TRBV28 and TRBJ2-7, with 10 bases fitting TRBD2. The CDR3 totals 16 residues. The germline V gene has CDR1 MDHEN and CDR2 SYDVKM. V shed 4 bases, J shed 3 bases, and the junction held 9 bases outside the gene matches. The CDR3 loop reads CASSSPGTSAYYEQYF. CDR3 nucleotide sequence: TGTGCCAGCAGTTCTCCCGGGACTAGCGCATACTACGAGCAGTACTTC.

Many counts were recorded for this clonotype. The chain carries TRBV12-3 or TRBV12-4 and TRBJ1-1, with 9 bases identical to TRBD1. This CDR3 contains 16 residues. V trimming: 4 bases; J trimming: 4 bases; junction bases outside the gene matches: 10. CDR3 sequence reads: CASSWTGELRSTEAFF. CDR3 nucleotide sequence: TGTGCCAGCAGTTGGACAGGGGAGTTGAGGTCCACTGAAGCTTTCTTT.

This clonotype showed up many times. The chain carries TRBV5-1 and TRBJ2-2; D is perhaps TRBD2 (6 bases). Germline loops: CDR1 SGHRS, CDR2 YFSETQ. The CDR3 sequence is 16 residues long. V was cut by 4 bases and J by 5 bases, with 18 bases left in between. The CDR3 loop reads CASSILGTSLTGELFF. CDR3 sequence (DNA): TGCGCCAGCAGCATCTTAGGGACTTCGCTAACCGGGGAGCTGTTTTTT.

The chain employs TRBV28 and TRBJ2-2, with D perhaps matching TRBD2 (5 bases). V lost 7 bases and J 6 bases, leaving 15 bases between the germline ends. Germline V lookup: CDR1 MDHEN, CDR2 SYDVKM. This CDR3 region has 14 residues. CDR3 DNA sequence: TGTGCCAGCATACTAGAGGGTGCCTCCGGGGAGCTGTTTTTT. This sequence encodes CASILEGASGELFF. Full variable domain (remainder filled in from reference TRBV28 and TRBJ2-2): DVKVTQSSRYLVKRTGEKVFLECVQDMDHENMFWYRQDPGLGLRLIYFSYDVKMKEKGDIPEGYSVSREKKERFSLILESASTNQTSMYLCASILEGASGELFFGEGSRLTVL.

The chain employs TRBV6-4 and TRBJ2-3; 8 nucleotides line up with TRBD2. CDR1 is MRHNA and CDR2 is SNTAGT in the germline V gene. The CDR3 runs to 15 residues. Trimming cost V 6 bases and J 0 bases; bases outside gene matches: 5. CDR3 residues: CASRTTGGSTDTQYF. The CDR3 region has the DNA TGTGCCAGCAGGACTACGGGGGGGAGCACAGATACGCAGTATTTT.

This clonotype was seen a handful of times. The chain couples TRBV12-3 or TRBV12-4 to TRBJ1-5; D perhaps matches TRBD1 (6 bases). The V gene lost 4 bases and the J gene lost 5 bases, with 15 bases spanning the gap. CDR3 length equals 15 residues. Here the CDR3 DNA reads TGTGCCAGCAGTTCCGCTAAACAGGGTTATCAGCCCCAGCATTTT. Its translation is CASSSAKQGYQPQHF.

This clonotype was counted ten times or more. The V and J genes are TRBV5-1 and TRBJ1-4, with D possibly TRBD1 on 6 matching bases. Looked up from germline, CDR1 is SGHRS and CDR2 is YFSETQ. The germline V and J ends were trimmed by 4 bases and 11 bases, with 9 bases remaining between them. The CDR3 is 11 amino acids. CDR3 loop: CASSVDSKLFF. The CDR3, as DNA: TGCGCCAGCAGCGTGGACAGCAAACTGTTTTTT.

The rearrangement uses TRBV23-1 and TRBJ2-5, with 9 positions matching TRBD1. TRBV23-1 is known as an ORF, though its function is uncertain. V was clipped by 3 bases and J by 4 bases; unmatched bases: 12. CDR3 length equals 17 residues. The CDR3: CASSHPSDRGTGETQYF. Here the CDR3 DNA reads TGCGCCAGCAGTCATCCCTCAGACAGGGGGACTGGAGAGACCCAGTACTTC.